This entry lists 4 T cell receptor beta chains sequenced from one sample in a study of cytomegalovirus exposure and HLA in healthy donors. Primers: 60 Vbeta forward and 13 Jbeta reverse. The protocol was immunoSEQ multiplex PCR, while the TCRdb copy is restricted to in-frame clones and leaves out a portion. The data hold under 150,000 clones, with about four fifths observed a single time. The sample taken for sequencing was PBMCs. Receptors originate from a male donor in good health and CMV-seropositive.

J is TRBJ2-7 and V is TRBV13; 10 bases map to TRBD2. Germline V lookup: CDR1 PRHDT, CDR2 FYEKMQ (reference sequence). Trimming cost V 3 bases and J 5 bases; bases outside gene matches: 4. The CDR3 is 14 residues long. The CDR3 here is CASSLLTSGNEQYF. CDR3 coding DNA: TGTGCCAGCAGCTTGCTAACTAGCGGGAACGAGCAGTACTTC.

The J gene is TRBJ1-3, the V gene TRBV29-1; D is uncertain. This CDR3 has 14 residues. Trimming left V 7 bases short and J 4 bases short, with 17 bases between. Germline loops: CDR1 SQVTM, CDR2 ANQGSEA. The CDR3 is CSARRGISGNTIYF. Here the CDR3 DNA reads TGCAGCGCCCGACGGGGTATATCCGGAAACACCATATATTTT.

This chain uses TRBV21-1 with TRBJ2-7; TRBD2 is taken as the D call from the table, unchecked against the DNA. TRBV21-1 is flagged as a pseudogene. The CDR3 consists of 17 residues. This CDR3 is CASSLGSGIQSVYEQYF. The CDR3 DNA follows: TGTGCCAGCAGCCTAGGATCCGGGATCCAAAGCGTCTACGAGCAGTACTTC.

V usage is TRBV10-1 and J usage is TRBJ2-5; TRBD1 is a possible D gene (6 bases). The DNA end is a closer match to TRBJ2-7, so the J assignment may be wrong. The CDR3 runs 17 residues. Germline V gene lookup returns CDR1 WNHNN and CDR2 SYGVQD (reference sequence). The CDR3 spells CASRPEMTGTGRYEQYF. The DNA for the CDR3 is TGCGCCAGCAGACCGGAAATGACAGGTACAGGCAGGTACGAGCAGTACTTC.